This TCR beta chain derives from a study of blood T cell repertoires in COVID-19. Study background: Sites across the United States, Italy and Spain contributed samples from acute and convalescent COVID-19. PBMCs, B-cell-depleted T cells, or T cells provided the cDNA or gDNA that made up the material.

As originally analysed: Cell counts per sample came from amplifying reference gene primers. Clones were sequenced by immunoSEQ multiplex PCR, and TCRdb holds only the in-frame ones, with some missing. V and J calls and clone size are as listed in that table; D and trimming were resolved from the DNA. The table lists 95,000 to 110,000 clones, around 88% of them singletons, with 6.8% in the top ten. The count of this clone is one. This CDR3 is 16 amino acids long. The chain carries TRBV21-1 and TRBJ1-6; TRBD1 was called by the table and not checked on the DNA. TRBV21-1 is assigned pseudogene status. The origin of this receptor is a man in his forties or fifties with active or convalescent COVID-19. The specimen was peripheral blood. The CDR3: CASSYRDNAHNSPLHF. As DNA, the CDR3 is TGTGCCAGCAGCTACCGGGACAATGCTCATAATTCACCCCTCCACTTT.